The rows below give T cell receptor beta chains drawn from one sample of a study of a mutant IDH1 vaccine in newly diagnosed glioma. Profiled with immunoSEQ multiplex PCR; TCRdb holds only in-frame clones, not every one. Of some 70,000 clones in the sample, more than 65% were seen once. The sequenced sample was PBMCs, obtained from a glioma patient treated with radiotherapy, temozolomide or both. These receptors were collected from a man in his fifties or sixties with glioma. Each CDR3 is given without its conserved first and last residue. Fields, in order: V gene, CDR3 protein.

TRBV30 | ACPPMGGNGYT
TRBV5-8 | ASSSGTGVRRDEAF
TRBV2 | ASSESGYEQY
TRBV9 | ASSPRAGTYNEQF
TRBV9 | ASSGLAGGDTDTQY
TRBV5-6 | ASSLGQGAYEQY
TRBV10-3 | AIRGGFGDNEQF
TRBV5-1 | ASSFGTGGNYHEQY
TRBV29-1 | SVVEGPRTEAF
TRBV30 | AYRSGGPSGNTIY
TRBV25-1 | ASSEYIRETQY
TRBV18 | ASSPGNTEAF
TRBV19 | ASSIWTGEESNQPQH